The present entry profiles one TCR beta chain with its context. RNA transcripts gave rise to amplified TCR beta CDR3 regions. Using the HTBI primer set, a first-round RT-PCR was run on the TCR CDR3. From the multiplex PCR reads, TCRdb called clonotypes with MiXCR, one entry per CDR3 protein. Of roughly 550,000 distinct CDR3 sequences listed, 15% to 20% were seen once; the top ten hold 25% to 35%. The sample belongs to a study of T cells in Graves' hyperthyroidism and ophthalmopathy. Study information: Staff took peripheral blood when the initial diagnosis was made, before any treatment began.

The CDR3 runs to 15 residues. Germline CDR1 MNHEY, CDR2 SMNVEV (reference sequence). V shed 7 bases and J 7 bases; nucleotides not matched to a gene: 8. This sequence was found in a woman between 25 and 40 years old with Graves' ophthalmopathy. The chain carries TRBV27 and TRBJ1-6; TRBD1 agrees at 9 bases. Sequenced sample: blood. The CDR3 spells CASNTRQGGNSPLHF. For the CDR3, the DNA is TGTGCCAGCAATACCCGACAGGGGGGGAATTCACCCCTCCACTTT.